A few counts support the clone carrying this T cell receptor beta chain. The authors sequenced patients whose flow cytometry had shown CD8+CD57+ cell expansion. The blood sampling took place in patients who had so far received no therapy. TCR beta VDJ combinations and CDR3 sequences were profiled from genomic DNA. TCRdb analysed the reads with MiXCR anew, one entry per CDR3 protein. The sample shows around 150,000 distinct CDR3 sequences, roughly 50% of them seen only once. This specimen comes from a study of CD8+CD57+ T cells in acquired aplastic anemia. The V end lost 6 bases, the J end lost 1 base, and 7 bases lay between the germline ends. The CDR3 is made up of 13 amino acids. Per the germline V gene, CDR1 is MNHNS and CDR2 is SASEGT.

The sample consisted of sorted CD4+, CD8+, or CD8+CD57+ T cells (not recorded which) from PBMCs. The chain carries TRBV6-1 and TRBJ1-3; D is unresolved. This receptor was taken from a human donor with aplastic anemia. The CDR3 DNA reads as TGTGCCAGCAGCCGGACTTCTGGAAACACCATATATTTT. Its translation is CASSRTSGNTIYF.